Sequencing of this TCR beta chain was carried out in a study of CXCR3-negative and CXCR3-positive naive CD8 T cells. UMI-labeled TRB cDNA libraries were prepared by 5' RACE. TCRdb re-called the 5' RACE reads; one entry per CDR3 protein, DNA not given. The listing contains 45,000 or so distinct CDR3 sequences. By phenotype, naive CD8+ T cells were CD45RO-CCR7+CD27+CD95-. The CDR3 spans 15 residues. Germline values: CDR1 SGHRS, CDR2 YFSETQ. The receptor was isolated from a human donor in good health. Some clones in this sample may be carry-over from other donors' samples. Sequenced input: naive CXCR3- CD8+ T cells from blood. The subset was: CD45RO-CCR7+CD27+CD95- naive CD8+ T cells lacking CXCR3 (TNR3-). J is TRBJ2-5 and V is TRBV5-1; TCRdb calls TRBD1, which cannot be checked without DNA. CDR3 loop: CASSLAHREVETQYF.